This TCR beta chain was sequenced in a study of T cell clonotyping in hematopoietic cell transplantation. Profiling relied on immunoSEQ multiplex PCR, and the TCRdb table lists in-frame clones only, not all of them. The table includes around 11,000 clones, roughly 90% detected once. Indicated time point: recipient sample about 28 days before transplant, after cytoreduction. This CDR3 spans 16 amino acids. CDR1 GTSNPN and CDR2 SVGIG come from the germline V gene (reference sequence). Losses at the gene ends were 3 bases for V and 10 bases for J; bases not matched to a gene: 15. The chain carries TRBV30 and TRBJ2-1; 10 nucleotides line up with TRBD2. Sequences were derived from peripheral blood mononuclear cells, sampled before stem cell transplant. The clonotype was recovered from a woman aged 35 to 49 with acute myeloid leukemia. Some clones in this sample may be carry-over from other donors' samples. CDR3 residues: CAWSATKSGLANEQFF. CDR3 in DNA: TGTGCCTGGAGCGCCACCAAATCGGGACTAGCGAACGAGCAGTTCTTC. Using reference TRBV30 and TRBJ2-1 for the parts outside the CDR3, the full variable domain is SQTIHQWPATLVQPVGSPLSLECTVEGTSNPNLYWYRQAAGRGLQLLFYSVGIGQISSEVPQNLSASRPQDRQFILSSKKLLLSDSGFYLCAWSATKSGLANEQFFGPGTRLTVL.